This T cell receptor beta chain was recorded in a study of blood T cell repertoires in COVID-19. Whole-study context: Collection of acute and convalescent COVID-19 samples took place in the United States, Italy and Spain. From T cells, B-cell-depleted T cells, or PBMCs came the material, which was cDNA or gDNA.

Original processing methods: Amplification of reference gene primers was used by the study to estimate nucleated cell counts. Sequencing used immunoSEQ multiplex PCR; TCRdb keeps in-frame clones, though not all of them. V, J and clone size are taken as reported in that table, and D and trimming were inferred from the DNA itself. Of about 160,000 clones listed, about 81% are singletons. V dropped 3 bases and J dropped 5 bases, with 7 bases sitting between them. The CDR3 is 11 amino acids. The germline V gene has CDR1 DFQATT and CDR2 SNEGSKA (reference sequence). The rearrangement links TRBV20-1 to TRBJ1-2; no clear D gene. The receptor's source is a man aged 55 to 70 with active or convalescent COVID-19. Sequencing was performed on peripheral blood. As DNA, the CDR3 is TGCAGTGCTAGTGAGGCTTATGGCTACACCTTC. Residues: CSASEAYGYTF.